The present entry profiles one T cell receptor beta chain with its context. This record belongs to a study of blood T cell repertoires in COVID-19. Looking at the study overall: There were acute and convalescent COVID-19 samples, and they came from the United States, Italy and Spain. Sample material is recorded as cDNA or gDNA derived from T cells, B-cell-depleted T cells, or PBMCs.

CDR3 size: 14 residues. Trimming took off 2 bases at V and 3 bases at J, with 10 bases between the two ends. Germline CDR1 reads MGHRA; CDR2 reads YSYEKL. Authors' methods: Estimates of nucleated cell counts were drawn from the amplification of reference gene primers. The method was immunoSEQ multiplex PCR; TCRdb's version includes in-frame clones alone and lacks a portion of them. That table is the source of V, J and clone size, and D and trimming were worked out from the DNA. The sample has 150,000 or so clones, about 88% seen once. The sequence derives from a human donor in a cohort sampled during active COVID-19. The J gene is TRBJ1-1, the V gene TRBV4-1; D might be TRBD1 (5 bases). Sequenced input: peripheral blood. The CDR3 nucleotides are TGCGCCAGCAGCCAATTTAGGGGTGACACTGAAGCTTTCTTT. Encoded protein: CASSQFRGDTEAFF.